Following are 21 T cell receptor beta chains from one sample sequenced in a study of T cells in localized non-small cell lung cancer. This table comes from immunoSEQ multiplex PCR, and its TCRdb copy is limited to in-frame clones, with some not included. The sample has around 69,000 clones, 90% seen once. Sequencing used peripheral blood, obtained before any cancer treatment. The receptors derive from a woman between 35 and 75 years old with stage I lung adenocarcinoma.

The chain has TRBV5-1 and TRBJ1-1, with 11 bases lining up with TRBD1. Trimming took 3 bases from V and 0 from J; bases not matched to a gene: 7. The germline gives CDR1 SGHRS, CDR2 YFSETQ. The length of the CDR3 is 17 residues. In DNA, the CDR3 is TGCGCCAGCAGCTCCGGGACAGGGGGAATCGTGAACACTGAAGCTTTCTTT. Its protein product is CASSSGTGGIVNTEAFF. The whole variable domain, filled in from reference TRBV5-1 and TRBJ1-1, reads KAGVTQTPRYLIKTRGQQVTLSCSPISGHRSVSWYQQTPGQGLQFLFEYFSETQRNKGNFPGRFSGRQFSNSRSEMNVSTLELGDSALYLCASSSGTGGIVNTEAFFGQGTRLTVV.

The chain combines TRBV4-3 with TRBJ2-7; D is unclear. The V and J ends lost 0 bases and 2 bases respectively, with 8 bases between them. The CDR3 spans 14 residues. From germline, CDR1 is LGHNA and CDR2 YSLEER. CDR3 loop: CASSQEIKTYEQYF. The CDR3 bases are TGCGCCAGCAGCCAAGAAATCAAAACCTACGAGCAGTACTTC.

This sequence joins TRBV7-2 and TRBJ2-7; D is uncertain. Germline CDR1 SGHTA, CDR2 FQGNSA. V was cut by 0 bases and J by 3 bases, with 6 bases left in between. The CDR3 has 13 residues. The CDR3 loop reads CASSLAELYEQYF. The CDR3 bases are TGTGCCAGCAGCTTAGCGGAGCTCTACGAGCAGTACTTC.

The chain has TRBV30 and TRBJ1-3, with a weak D call TRBD1 (6 bases). The CDR3 sequence is 15 residues long. Germline CDR1 and CDR2: GTSNPN and SVGIG (reference sequence). V gave up 0 bases and J gave up 4 bases, with 13 bases separating them. The CDR3 protein is CAWSVIPGAGNTIYF. The CDR3 DNA follows: TGTGCCTGGAGTGTAATCCCAGGGGCAGGAAACACCATATATTTT.

The V call is TRBV5-4, the J call TRBJ1-2; no firm D call. V was cut by 4 bases and J by 4 bases, with 23 bases left in between. This CDR3 contains 17 residues. Germline assignment: CDR1 SGHNT and CDR2 YYREEE (reference sequence). The CDR3 region has the DNA TGTGCCAGCAGCCAAGATGTCCCCATTGACATGCCCTATGGCTACACCTTC. Translating it yields CASSQDVPIDMPYGYTF.

The V gene is TRBV7-2, the J gene TRBJ2-7; D gene unclear. The CDR3 has 13 residues. Germline values: CDR1 SGHTA, CDR2 FQGNSA. Trimming left V 3 bases short and J 1 base short, with 7 bases between. CDR3 sequence: CASSFGISYEQYF. The DNA of the CDR3 is TGTGCCAGCAGCTTTGGTATTTCCTACGAGCAGTACTTC.

This chain uses TRBV10-3 with TRBJ2-3; a possible D gene is TRBD2 (6 bases). The CDR3 extends over 14 amino acids. Germline lookup yields CDR1 ENHRY and CDR2 SYGVKD. V was trimmed by 5 bases and J by 1 base, leaving 10 bases between them. The CDR3 nucleotides read TGTGCCATCAGTAGTAGCGGAGGCACAGATACGCAGTATTTT. Its protein is CAISSSGGTDTQYF.

The chain has TRBV2 and TRBJ2-4, with 7 nucleotides matching TRBD1. The length of the CDR3 is 19 residues. Germline V gives CDR1 SNHLY, CDR2 FYNNEI. With V trimmed by 0 bases and J by 3 bases, 14 bases remained unmatched. CDR3 coding DNA: TGTGCCAGCAGTGAAGCGCTAGGGCTTCGACAGGGCGACAAAAACATTCAGTACTTC. Translated, it gives CASSEALGLRQGDKNIQYF.

This clone occurred a few times. This chain links TRBV29-1 with TRBJ1-1; D gene uncertain. The length of the CDR3 is 13 residues. Germline lookup yields CDR1 SQVTM and CDR2 ANQGSEA. Trimming left V 6 bases short and J 4 bases short, with 15 bases between. The CDR3 DNA is TGCAGCGTCCACCCAGGAGGTAGCACTGAAGCTTTCTTT. It encodes CSVHPGGSTEAFF.

The chain is built from TRBV10-3 and TRBJ1-2, with a weak D call TRBD1 (6 bases). Per germline, CDR1 ENHRY and CDR2 SYGVKD. This CDR3 is 14 amino acids long. V lost 4 bases and J 6 bases, leaving 15 bases between the germline ends. CDR3 DNA sequence: TGTGCCATCAGTGTAAATGACAGGCAGAATGGCTACACCTTC. Its protein product is CAISVNDRQNGYTF.

As to this clone: One end of the junction is discordant with germline, which a read error may explain. V is TRBV5-6 and J is TRBJ1-1, with D possibly TRBD1 on 5 matching bases. Germline V CDR1 and CDR2: SGHDT, YYEEEE. This CDR3 comprises 13 residues. The CDR3 DNA sequence: TGTGCCAGCAGCTTGGGGGCAGGGAGCACTGAAGTCTTT. Its translation is CASSLGAGSTEVF.

The chain has TRBV5-5 and TRBJ2-3; the D gene is possibly TRBD2 (5 bases). The V and J ends lost 0 bases and 8 bases respectively, with 16 bases between them. CDR3 length: 15 amino acids. Germline values: CDR1 SGHKS, CDR2 YYEKEE (reference sequence). CDR3 amino acids: CASSLAWAVRGTQYF. The CDR3 nucleotides read TGTGCCAGCAGCTTGGCCTGGGCCGTACGGGGTACGCAGTATTTT.

The chain employs TRBV29-1 and TRBJ2-3; D unresolved. V was cut by 6 bases and J by 0 bases, with 10 bases left in between. Germline V lookup: CDR1 SQVTM, CDR2 ANQGSEA. The length of the CDR3 is 13 residues. DNA of the CDR3: TGCAGCGTCGCCCTGCAGAGCACAGATACGCAGTATTTT. Its translation is CSVALQSTDTQYF.

To note about this clone: Distinct nucleotide sequences in the sample also encode this CDR3. This chain uses TRBV9 with TRBJ2-7, with 7 bases that match TRBD1. V shed 0 bases and J 3 bases; nucleotides not matched to a gene: 3. The CDR3 contains 14 residues. Germline CDR1 and CDR2: SGDLS and YYNGEE. CDR3 in DNA: TGTGCCAGCAGCGTAGGTTCAGGGGGCTACGAGCAGTACTTC. Its protein product is CASSVGSGGYEQYF.

The chain combines TRBV7-6 with TRBJ1-1; D gene ambiguous. Trimming cost V 1 base and J 3 bases, with 9 bases left between them. CDR1 is SGHVS and CDR2 is FNYEAQ in the germline V gene. The CDR3 spans 14 residues. CDR3 bases: TGTGCCAGCAGCTTAGGTTTCGGGGACACTGAAGCTTTCTTT. Amino acids: CASSLGFGDTEAFF. Using reference TRBV7-6 and TRBJ1-1 for the parts outside the CDR3, the full variable domain is GAGVSQSPRYKVTKRGQDVALRCDPISGHVSLYWYRQALGQGPEFLTYFNYEAQQDKSGLPNDRFSAERPEGSISTLTIQRTEQRDSAMYRCASSLGFGDTEAFFGQGTRLTVV.

J is TRBJ1-2 and V is TRBV30; D remains ambiguous. The V gene lost 1 base and the J gene lost 0 bases, with 6 bases spanning the gap. The CDR3 consists of 13 residues. Looked up from germline, CDR1 is GTSNPN and CDR2 is SVGIG (reference sequence). CDR3 nucleotide sequence: TGTGCCTGGAGTGCGGAGGCTAACTATGGCTACACCTTC. Encoded protein: CAWSAEANYGYTF.

In nucleotides, the CDR3 is TGTGCCAGCAGCCCGACAGGGGCGTTCGGCACCATATATTTT. Amino acid sequence: CASSPTGAFGTIYF. The genes are TRBV7-9 and TRBJ1-3, with 8 bases matching TRBD1. V shed 5 bases, J shed 9 bases, and the junction held 9 bases outside the gene matches. The germline V gene encodes CDR1 SEHNR and CDR2 FQNEAQ (reference sequence). CDR3 size: 14 residues.

The chain uses TRBV6-1 and TRBJ1-2; no clear D gene. Trimming pared 0 bases from V and 8 bases from J, leaving 13 bases between. CDR3 size: 14 residues. Germline CDR1 and CDR2: MNHNS and SASEGT. The CDR3 here is CASSEAHDLGGYTF. CDR3 nucleotides: TGTGCCAGCAGTGAAGCACACGATCTAGGGGGCTACACCTTC.

The chain recombines TRBV6-5 with TRBJ2-7, with 7 bases lining up with TRBD2. The CDR3 loop spans 13 amino acids. Germline V gene data show CDR1 as MNHEY and CDR2 as SVGAGI. The ends lost 5 bases at V and 6 bases at J; junction bases unmatched: 7. The CDR3 here is CASSAWPGGEQYF. The CDR3 DNA sequence: TGTGCCAGCAGTGCTTGGCCGGGGGGCGAGCAGTACTTC.

The chain employs TRBV23-1 and TRBJ2-7; 8 positions agree with TRBD1. TRBV23-1 is recorded as an ORF, its role being uncertain. Losses at the gene ends were 4 bases for V and 2 bases for J; bases not matched to a gene: 1. The CDR3 length is 13 residues. CDR3 region: CASSPDRAYEQYF. The CDR3 bases are TGCGCCAGCAGTCCGGACAGGGCCTACGAGCAGTACTTC.

The V and J genes are TRBV9 and TRBJ2-2, with 12 bases lining up with TRBD2. The germline V gene has CDR1 SGDLS and CDR2 YYNGEE. V was clipped by 0 bases and J by 4 bases; unmatched bases: 1. The CDR3 runs 16 residues. Here the CDR3 reads CASSVGTSGATGELFF. The CDR3 DNA reads as TGTGCCAGCAGCGTAGGGACTAGCGGGGCCACCGGGGAGCTGTTTTTT.